One sample yielded the 10 T cell receptor beta chains listed below, sequenced in a study of blood T cells in healthy people across ages. PCR was performed a second time for roughly 7 to 12 cycles using a sample-barcoded 5' primer and a J-beta primer mix. TCRdb reprocessed the 5' RACE reads with MiXCR, giving one entry per CDR3 protein. The repertoire holds 1.5 million to 2 million distinct CDR3 sequences, with about 35% as singletons. The sample taken for sequencing was blood. These receptors came from a woman in her thirties in good health.

This chain links TRBV10-3 with TRBJ2-7; unclear D gene. The CDR3 length is 16 residues. The V gene's germline CDR1 is ENHRY and CDR2 SYGVKD. V lost 5 bases and J lost 0, with 17 bases in between. The CDR3 is CAISRQQLPSSYEQYF. The CDR3 DNA follows: TGTGCCATCAGTAGGCAACAGCTTCCTAGCTCCTACGAGCAGTACTTC.

Regarding this clonotype: One end of the junction does not line up with germline, which may come from a read error. The chain links TRBV5-5 to TRBJ1-6; D possibly corresponds to TRBD1 (5 bases). The CDR3 has 13 residues. Germline CDR1 and CDR2: SGHKS and YYEKEE (reference sequence). The CDR3 spells CASSWDLAQPLHF. The DNA of the CDR3 is TGCGCCAGCAGCTGGGACTTAGCCCAGCCCCTCCACTTT.

Note on this clonotype: Possible read error: a much larger clone is one base away. The chain joins TRBV4-1 to TRBJ1-6; 7 bases are shared with TRBD1. In germline, CDR1 is MGHRA, CDR2 YSYEKL. This CDR3 spans 17 amino acids. This CDR3 is CASSQDPAGTDNSPHHF. In nucleotides, the CDR3 is TGCGCCAGCAGCCAAGACCCTGCCGGGACAGATAATTCACCCCACCACTTT.

This chain uses TRBV20-1 with TRBJ1-2, with D uncertain. Germline lookup yields CDR1 DFQATT and CDR2 SNEGSKA (reference sequence). This CDR3 has 14 residues. The ends were cut back, 1 base at V and 2 bases at J, with 11 bases in the middle. The CDR3 DNA reads as TGCAGTGCTAGAGCCCAGCTCCTCAACTATGGCTACACCTTC. It yields the protein CSARAQLLNYGYTF.

This rearrangement joins TRBV6-1 to TRBJ2-3; tentative D call: TRBD2 (5 bases). V was pared by 2 bases and J by 2 bases, with 11 bases between. The CDR3 sequence is 15 residues long. Germline V gene sequence: CDR1 MNHNS, CDR2 SASEGT. As DNA, the CDR3 is TGTGCCAGCAGTGAACTCGGGGAGTTCACAGATACGCAGTATTTT. Residues: CASSELGEFTDTQYF.

This chain uses TRBV21-1 with TRBJ1-5; the D segment call TRBD1 is taken from the table without a DNA check. TRBV21-1 is an annotated pseudogene. The CDR3 spans 19 residues. CDR3 sequence (DNA): TGTGCCAGCAGCAAAGCCGGGACAGGGGGTAAGAGGGGCAATCAGCCCCAGCATTTT. Translation: CASSKAGTGGKRGNQPQHF.

The V gene is TRBV29-1, the J gene TRBJ1-1; 9 bases are a match to TRBD1. Germline V gives CDR1 SQVTM, CDR2 ANQGSEA. Trimming cost V 7 bases and J 5 bases; bases outside gene matches: 14. The CDR3 totals 15 residues. The CDR3 reads CSAQVPGQGRTEAFF. CDR3 nucleotide sequence: TGCAGCGCCCAGGTACCGGGACAGGGCAGGACTGAAGCTTTCTTT. Drawing the rest from reference TRBV29-1 and TRBJ1-1, the complete variable domain is SAVISQKPSRDICQRGTSLTIQCQVDSQVTMMFWYRQQPGQSLTLIATANQGSEATYESGFVIDKFPISRPNLTFSTLTVSNMSPEDSSIYLCSAQVPGQGRTEAFFGQGTRLTVV.

The V and J genes are TRBV4-2 and TRBJ1-2; a weak D match, TRBD1 (6 bases). Germline V gene data show CDR1 as LGHNA and CDR2 as YNFKEQ. The CDR3 has 17 amino acids. V was pared by 2 bases and J by 2 bases, with 18 bases between. The CDR3 reads CASSQRRAGHVNYGYTF. The CDR3 bases are TGTGCCAGCAGCCAAAGGAGAGCGGGACATGTGAACTATGGCTACACCTTC.

This clonotype has ten or more counts. The V call is TRBV7-3, the J call TRBJ2-7; 7 bases are a match to TRBD2. Germline loops: CDR1 SGHTA, CDR2 FQGTGA. With 1 base clipped from V and 5 bases from J, the junction kept 2 bases outside the gene matches. The CDR3 is 13 residues long. CDR3 sequence reads: CASSLSGSNEQYF. The CDR3 DNA follows: TGTGCCAGCAGCTTAAGCGGGAGCAACGAGCAGTACTTC.

The chain has TRBV7-8 and TRBJ2-7; 9 positions match TRBD2. The CDR3 runs 15 residues. Germline V lookup: CDR1 SGHVS, CDR2 FQNEAQ. V was clipped by 5 bases and J by 7 bases; unmatched bases: 12. CDR3 residues: CASSTLAGAGNEQYF. CDR3 in DNA: TGTGCCAGCAGCACTTTAGCGGGGGCGGGTAATGAGCAGTACTTC.